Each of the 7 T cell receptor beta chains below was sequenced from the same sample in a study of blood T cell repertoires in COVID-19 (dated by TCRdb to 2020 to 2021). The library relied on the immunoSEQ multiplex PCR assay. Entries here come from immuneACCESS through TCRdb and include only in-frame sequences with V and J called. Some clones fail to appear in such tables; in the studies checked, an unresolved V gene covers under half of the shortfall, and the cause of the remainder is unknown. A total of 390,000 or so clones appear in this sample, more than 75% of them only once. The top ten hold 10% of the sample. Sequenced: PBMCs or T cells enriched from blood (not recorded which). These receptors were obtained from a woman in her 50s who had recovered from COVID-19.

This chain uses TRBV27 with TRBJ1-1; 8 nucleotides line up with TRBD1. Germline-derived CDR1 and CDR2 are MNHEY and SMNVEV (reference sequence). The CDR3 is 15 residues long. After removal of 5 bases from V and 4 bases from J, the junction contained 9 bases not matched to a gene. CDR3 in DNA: TGTGCCAGCAGTCCCAGACAGGGGTGGTTCACTGAAGCTTTCTTT. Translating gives CASSPRQGWFTEAFF.

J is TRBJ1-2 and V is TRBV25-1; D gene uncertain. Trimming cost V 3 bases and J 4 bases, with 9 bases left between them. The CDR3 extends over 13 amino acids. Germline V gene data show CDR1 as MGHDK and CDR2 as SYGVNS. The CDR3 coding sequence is TGTGCCAGCAGTGAGCTGAGAAGCTATGGCTACACCTTC. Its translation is CASSELRSYGYTF.

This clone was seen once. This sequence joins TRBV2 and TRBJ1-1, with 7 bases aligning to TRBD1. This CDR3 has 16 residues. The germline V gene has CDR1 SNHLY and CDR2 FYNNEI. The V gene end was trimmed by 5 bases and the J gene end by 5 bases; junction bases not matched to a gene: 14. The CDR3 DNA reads TGTGCCAGCAGTTCCATCCTAACAGGGGTAATTACTGAAGCTTTCTTT. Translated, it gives CASSSILTGVITEAFF.

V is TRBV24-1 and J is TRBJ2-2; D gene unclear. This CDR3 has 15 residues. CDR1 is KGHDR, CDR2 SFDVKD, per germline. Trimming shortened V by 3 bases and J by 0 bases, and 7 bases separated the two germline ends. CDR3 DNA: TGTGCCACCAGTGATCCAATAGCGAACACCGGGGAGCTGTTTTTT. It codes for CATSDPIANTGELFF.

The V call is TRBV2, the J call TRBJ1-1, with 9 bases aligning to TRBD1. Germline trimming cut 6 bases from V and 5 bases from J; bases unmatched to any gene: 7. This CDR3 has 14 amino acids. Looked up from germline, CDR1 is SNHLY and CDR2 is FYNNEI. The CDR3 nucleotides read TGTGCCAGCAGCAAGGACAGGGGTTTGACTGAAGCTTTCTTT. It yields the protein CASSKDRGLTEAFF.

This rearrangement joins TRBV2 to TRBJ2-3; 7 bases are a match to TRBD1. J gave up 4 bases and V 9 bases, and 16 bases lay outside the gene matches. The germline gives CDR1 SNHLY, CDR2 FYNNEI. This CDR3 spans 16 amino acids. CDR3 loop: CARAKGAGVPPDTQYF. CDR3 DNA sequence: TGTGCCAGGGCGAAGGGGGCAGGGGTTCCCCCAGATACGCAGTATTTT.

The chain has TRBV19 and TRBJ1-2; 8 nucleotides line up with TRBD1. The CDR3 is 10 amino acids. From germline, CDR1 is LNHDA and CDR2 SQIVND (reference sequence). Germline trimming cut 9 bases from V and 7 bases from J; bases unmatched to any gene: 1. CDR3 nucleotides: TGTGCCAGCCAGGGGGCTGGCTACACCTTC. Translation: CASQGAGYTF.